This TCR beta chain was documented in a study of PD-1 blockade in classical Hodgkin lymphoma. Points from the study as a whole: As was reported, newly diagnosed patients showed lower baseline TCR diversity than healthy donors did.

CDR3 length equals 15 residues. The V gene's germline CDR1 is SGHVS and CDR2 FNYEAQ. The trim removed 5 bases at V and 3 bases at J, leaving 6 bases unmatched. As to this clone: The antigen is not known.

Time point here: newly diagnosed, previously untreated cHL patient sample. Magnetic negative selection isolated CD8+ T cells from thawed PBMCs. Comparison came from newly diagnosed, untreated classical Hodgkin lymphoma PBMCs. Profiled with immunoSEQ multiplex PCR; TCRdb holds only in-frame clones, not every one. The sample has roughly 21,000 clones; roughly 89% are singletons. The sample taken for sequencing was CD8+ T cells from blood. This chain connects TRBV7-6 to TRBJ2-2, with TRBD2 matching over 7 bases. The TCR was taken from a human donor with classical Hodgkin lymphoma. In DNA, the CDR3 is TGTGCCAGCAGCCACTCGGCGGGGGACACCGGGGAGCTGTTTTTT. It encodes CASSHSAGDTGELFF.